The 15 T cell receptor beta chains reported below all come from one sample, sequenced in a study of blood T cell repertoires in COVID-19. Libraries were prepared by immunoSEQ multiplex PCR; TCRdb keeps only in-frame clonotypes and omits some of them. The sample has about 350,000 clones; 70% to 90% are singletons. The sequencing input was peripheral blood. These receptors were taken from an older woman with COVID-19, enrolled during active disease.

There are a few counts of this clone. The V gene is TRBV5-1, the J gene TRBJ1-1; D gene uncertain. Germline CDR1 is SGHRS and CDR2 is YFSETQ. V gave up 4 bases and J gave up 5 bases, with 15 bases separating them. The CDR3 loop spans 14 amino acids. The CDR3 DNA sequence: TGCGCCAGCAGCGCTAATCAGGATTGGACTGAAGCTTTCTTT. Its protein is CASSANQDWTEAFF.

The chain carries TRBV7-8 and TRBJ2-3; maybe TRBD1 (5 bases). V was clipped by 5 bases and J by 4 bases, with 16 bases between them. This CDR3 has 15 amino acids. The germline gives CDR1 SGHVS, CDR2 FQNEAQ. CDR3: CASSARSRVSDTQYF. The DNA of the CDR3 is TGTGCCAGCAGCGCCCGCTCCAGGGTTTCAGATACGCAGTATTTT.

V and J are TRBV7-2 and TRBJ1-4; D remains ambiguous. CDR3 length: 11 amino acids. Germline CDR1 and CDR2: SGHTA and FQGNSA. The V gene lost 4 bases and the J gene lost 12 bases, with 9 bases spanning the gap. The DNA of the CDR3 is TGTGCCAGCAGCTCCTACCGGGAACTGTTTTTT. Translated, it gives CASSSYRELFF. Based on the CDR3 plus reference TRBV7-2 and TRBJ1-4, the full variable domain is GAGVSQSPSNKVTEKGKDVELRCDPISGHTALYWYRQSLGQGLEFLIYFQGNSAPDKSGLPSDRFSAERTGGSVSTLTIQRTQQEDSAVYLCASSSYRELFFGSGTQLSVL.

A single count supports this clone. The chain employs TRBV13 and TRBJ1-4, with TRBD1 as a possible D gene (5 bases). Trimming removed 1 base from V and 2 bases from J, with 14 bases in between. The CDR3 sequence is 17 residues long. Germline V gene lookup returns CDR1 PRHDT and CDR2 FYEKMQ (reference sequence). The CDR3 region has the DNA TGTGCCAGCAGCTTAGTGGGTCAGACAGATACTAATGAAAAACTGTTTTTT. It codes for CASSLVGQTDTNEKLFF.

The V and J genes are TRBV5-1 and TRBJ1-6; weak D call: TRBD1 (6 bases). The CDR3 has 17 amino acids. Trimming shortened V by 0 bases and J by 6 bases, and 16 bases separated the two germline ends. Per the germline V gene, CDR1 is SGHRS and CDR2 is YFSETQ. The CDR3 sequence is CASSLARGGAINSPLHF. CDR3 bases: TGCGCCAGCAGCTTGGCCAGAGGGGGGGCAATTAATTCACCCCTCCACTTT.

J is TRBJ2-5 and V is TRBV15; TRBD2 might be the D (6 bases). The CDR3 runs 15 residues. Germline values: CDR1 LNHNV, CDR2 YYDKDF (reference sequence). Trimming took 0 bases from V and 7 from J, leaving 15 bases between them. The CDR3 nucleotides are TGTGCCACCAGCAGAGATTTACCCGAGGGAGGGACCCAGTACTTC. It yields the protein CATSRDLPEGGTQYF.

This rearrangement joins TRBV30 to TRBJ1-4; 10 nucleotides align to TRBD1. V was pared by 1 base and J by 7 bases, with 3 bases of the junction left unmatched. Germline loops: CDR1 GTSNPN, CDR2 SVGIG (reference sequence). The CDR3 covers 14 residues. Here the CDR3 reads CAWSAGQGLEKLFF. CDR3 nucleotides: TGTGCCTGGAGTGCGGGACAGGGGCTTGAAAAACTGTTTTTT.

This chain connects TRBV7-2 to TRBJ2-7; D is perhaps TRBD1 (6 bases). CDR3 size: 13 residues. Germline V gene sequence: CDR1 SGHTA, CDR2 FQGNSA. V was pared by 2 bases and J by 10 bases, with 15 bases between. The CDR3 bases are TGTGCCAGCAGCTTATTCGAGAGGGGGATTCAGTACTTC. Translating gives CASSLFERGIQYF.

DNA for the CDR3: TGTGCCACCAGCAGAGGGGACAGGGGGCTGGCTAATGAAAAACTGTTTTTT. Encoded protein: CATSRGDRGLANEKLFF. The chain combines TRBV15 with TRBJ1-4; 12 bases line up with TRBD1. Germline CDR1 reads LNHNV; CDR2 reads YYDKDF (reference sequence). This CDR3 is 17 amino acids long. V was pared by 1 base and J by 3 bases, with 3 bases of the junction left unmatched. The whole variable domain, filled in from reference TRBV15 and TRBJ1-4, reads DAMVIQNPRYQVTQFGKPVTLSCSQTLNHNVMYWYQQKSSQAPKLLFHYYDKDFNNEADTPDNFQSRRPNTSFCFLDIRSPGLGDTAMYLCATSRGDRGLANEKLFFGSGTQLSVL.

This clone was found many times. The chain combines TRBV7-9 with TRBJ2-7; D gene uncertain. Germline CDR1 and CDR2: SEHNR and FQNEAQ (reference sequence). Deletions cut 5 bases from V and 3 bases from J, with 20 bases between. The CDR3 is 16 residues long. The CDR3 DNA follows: TGTGCCAGCAGCCCGCTGTTAGCCGGCCGCCTCTACGAGCAGTACTTC. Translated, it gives CASSPLLAGRLYEQYF.

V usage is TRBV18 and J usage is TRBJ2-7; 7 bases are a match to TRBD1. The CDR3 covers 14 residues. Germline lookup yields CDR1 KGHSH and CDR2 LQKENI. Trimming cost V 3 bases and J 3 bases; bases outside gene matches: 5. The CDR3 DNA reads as TGTGCCAGCTCACCCCCGGACAGGCTCTACGAGCAGTACTTC. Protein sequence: CASSPPDRLYEQYF.

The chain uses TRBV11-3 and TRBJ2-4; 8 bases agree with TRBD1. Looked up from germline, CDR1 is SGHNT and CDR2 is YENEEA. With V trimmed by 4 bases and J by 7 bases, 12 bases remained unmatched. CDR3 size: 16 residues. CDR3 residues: CASSSRQGTSTNIQYF. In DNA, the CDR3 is TGTGCCAGCAGCTCCAGACAGGGGACGTCTACGAACATTCAGTACTTC.

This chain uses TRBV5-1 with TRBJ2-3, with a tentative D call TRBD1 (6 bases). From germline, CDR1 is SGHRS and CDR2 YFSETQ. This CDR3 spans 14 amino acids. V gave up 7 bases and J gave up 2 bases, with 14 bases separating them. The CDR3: CASSRQADTDTQYF. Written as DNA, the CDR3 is TGCGCCAGCTCCCGACAGGCCGACACAGATACGCAGTATTTT.

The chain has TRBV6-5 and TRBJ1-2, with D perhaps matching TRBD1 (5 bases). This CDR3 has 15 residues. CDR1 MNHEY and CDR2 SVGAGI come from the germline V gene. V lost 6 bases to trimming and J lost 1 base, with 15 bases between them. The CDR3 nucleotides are TGTGCCAGCAGCCGCGCAGGGTACGGTAACTATGGCTACACCTTC. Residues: CASSRAGYGNYGYTF.

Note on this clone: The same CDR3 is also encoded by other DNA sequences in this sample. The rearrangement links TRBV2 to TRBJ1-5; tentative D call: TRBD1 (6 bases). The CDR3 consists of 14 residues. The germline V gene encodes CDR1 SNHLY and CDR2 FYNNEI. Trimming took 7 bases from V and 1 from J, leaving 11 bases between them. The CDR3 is CASTRGLSNQPQHF. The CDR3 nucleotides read TGTGCCAGCACCAGGGGTTTGAGCAATCAGCCCCAGCATTTT.